This T cell receptor beta chain was obtained from a study of blood T cell repertoires in COVID-19. Germline CDR1 is KGHSH and CDR2 is LQKENI. The CDR3 is made up of 17 amino acids. Trimming pared 4 bases from V and 2 bases from J, leaving 20 bases between. Some clones are missing from TCRdb's copy, which holds only in-frame ones; the method was immunoSEQ multiplex PCR. Among fewer than 500,000 clones listed, roughly four fifths were seen once. The V gene is TRBV18, the J gene TRBJ1-1, with D hard to call. Sequencing used peripheral blood. This clonotype was obtained from a human donor with acute or convalescent COVID-19. The donor label of this sample is uncertain. The CDR3 nucleotides are TGTGCCAGCTCACTCAATTCGAGGGTTGGAGGAAACACTGAAGCTTTCTTT. As protein: CASSLNSRVGGNTEAFF.